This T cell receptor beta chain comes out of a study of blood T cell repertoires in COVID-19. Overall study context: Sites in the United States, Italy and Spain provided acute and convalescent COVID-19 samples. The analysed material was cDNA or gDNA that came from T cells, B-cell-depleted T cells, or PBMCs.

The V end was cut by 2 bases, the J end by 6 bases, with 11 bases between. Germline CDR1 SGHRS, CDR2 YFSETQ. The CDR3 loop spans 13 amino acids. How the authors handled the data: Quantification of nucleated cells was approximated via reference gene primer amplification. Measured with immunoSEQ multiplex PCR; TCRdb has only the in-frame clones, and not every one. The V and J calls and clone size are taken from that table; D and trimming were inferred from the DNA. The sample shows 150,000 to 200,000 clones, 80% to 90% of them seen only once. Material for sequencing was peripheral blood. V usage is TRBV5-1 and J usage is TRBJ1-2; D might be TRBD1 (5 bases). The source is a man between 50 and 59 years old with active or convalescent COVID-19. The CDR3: CASSFEAGHGYTF. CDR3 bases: TGCGCCAGCAGCTTCGAGGCAGGGCATGGCTACACCTTC.